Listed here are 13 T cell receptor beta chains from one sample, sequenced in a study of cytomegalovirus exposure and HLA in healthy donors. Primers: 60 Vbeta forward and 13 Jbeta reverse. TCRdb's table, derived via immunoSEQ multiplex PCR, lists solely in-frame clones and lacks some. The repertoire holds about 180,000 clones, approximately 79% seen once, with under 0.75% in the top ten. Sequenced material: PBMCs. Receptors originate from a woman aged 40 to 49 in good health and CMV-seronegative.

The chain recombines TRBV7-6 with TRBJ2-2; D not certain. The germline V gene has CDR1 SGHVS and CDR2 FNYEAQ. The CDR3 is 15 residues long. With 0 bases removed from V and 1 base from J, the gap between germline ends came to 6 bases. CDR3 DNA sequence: TGTGCCAGCAGCTTAGCGCGCCAGAACACCGGGGAGCTGTTTTTT. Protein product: CASSLARQNTGELFF. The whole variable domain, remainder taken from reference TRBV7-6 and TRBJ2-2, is GAGVSQSPRYKVTKRGQDVALRCDPISGHVSLYWYRQALGQGPEFLTYFNYEAQQDKSGLPNDRFSAERPEGSISTLTIQRTEQRDSAMYRCASSLARQNTGELFFGEGSRLTVL.

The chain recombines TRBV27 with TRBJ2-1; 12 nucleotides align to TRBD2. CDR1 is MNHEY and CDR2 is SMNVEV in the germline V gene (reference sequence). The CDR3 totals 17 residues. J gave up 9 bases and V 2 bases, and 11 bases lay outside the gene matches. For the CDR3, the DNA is TGTGCCAGCAGTTTAACTCCTAGCGGGAGGGCCGCCGGTGAGCAGTTCTTC. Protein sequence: CASSLTPSGRAAGEQFF.

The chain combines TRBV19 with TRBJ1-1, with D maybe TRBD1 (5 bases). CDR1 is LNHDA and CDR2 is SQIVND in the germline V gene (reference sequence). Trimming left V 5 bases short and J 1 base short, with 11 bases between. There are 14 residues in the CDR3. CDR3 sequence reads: CASSFLGGNTEAFF. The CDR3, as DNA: TGTGCCAGTAGTTTCCTGGGGGGGAACACTGAAGCTTTCTTT.

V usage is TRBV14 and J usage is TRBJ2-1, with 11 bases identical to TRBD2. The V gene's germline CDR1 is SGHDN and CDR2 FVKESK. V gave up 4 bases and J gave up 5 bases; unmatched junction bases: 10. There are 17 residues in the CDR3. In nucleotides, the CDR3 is TGTGCCAGCAGCCGCAGTTTAGCGGGAGGGCCTGACAATGAGCAGTTCTTC. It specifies CASSRSLAGGPDNEQFF.

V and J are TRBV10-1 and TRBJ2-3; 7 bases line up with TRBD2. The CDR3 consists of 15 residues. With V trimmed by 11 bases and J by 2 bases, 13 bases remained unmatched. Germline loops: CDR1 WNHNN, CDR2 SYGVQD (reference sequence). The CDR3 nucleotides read TGCGCCGCCGCCCGGGAGGCCCCCTCCACAGATACGCAGTATTTT. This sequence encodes CAAAREAPSTDTQYF.

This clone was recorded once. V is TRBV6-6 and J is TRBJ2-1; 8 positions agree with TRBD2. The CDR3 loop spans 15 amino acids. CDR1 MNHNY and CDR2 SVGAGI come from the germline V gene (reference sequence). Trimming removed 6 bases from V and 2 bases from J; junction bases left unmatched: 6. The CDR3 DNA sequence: TGTGCCAGCAGCTCGACCGGGGGGGCCTACAATGAGCAGTTCTTC. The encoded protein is CASSSTGGAYNEQFF.

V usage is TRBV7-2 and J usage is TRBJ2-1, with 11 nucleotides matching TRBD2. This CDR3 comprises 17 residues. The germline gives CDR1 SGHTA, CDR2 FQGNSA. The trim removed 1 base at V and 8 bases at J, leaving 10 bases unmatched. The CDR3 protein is CASSLESSGRLGYEQFF. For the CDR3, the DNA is TGTGCCAGCAGCTTAGAATCTAGCGGGAGGCTTGGGTATGAGCAGTTCTTC.

CDR3 sequence reads: CASSEPGAGGAHGYTF. DNA for the CDR3: TGTGCCAGCAGTGAACCTGGTGCAGGGGGCGCTCATGGCTACACCTTC. The V gene is TRBV2, the J gene TRBJ1-2, with TRBD1 matching 8 bases. V shed 2 bases and J 6 bases; nucleotides not matched to a gene: 11. Germline CDR1 and CDR2: SNHLY and FYNNEI. The CDR3 loop spans 16 amino acids.

CDR3: CASSLEVGNYGYTF. The CDR3 nucleotides read TGTGCCAGCAGCTTGGAGGTCGGTAACTATGGCTACACCTTC. The chain uses TRBV7-9 and TRBJ1-2, with D uncertain. The CDR3 contains 14 residues. The germline V and J ends were trimmed by 3 bases and 1 base, with 9 bases remaining between them. From germline, CDR1 is SEHNR and CDR2 FQNEAQ (reference sequence).

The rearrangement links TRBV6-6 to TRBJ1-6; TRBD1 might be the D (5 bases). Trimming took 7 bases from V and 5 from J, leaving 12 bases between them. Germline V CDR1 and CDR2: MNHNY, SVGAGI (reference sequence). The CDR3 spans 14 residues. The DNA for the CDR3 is TGTGCCAGCAACCCAGCCAGGGATAATTCACCCCTCCACTTT. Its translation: CASNPARDNSPLHF.

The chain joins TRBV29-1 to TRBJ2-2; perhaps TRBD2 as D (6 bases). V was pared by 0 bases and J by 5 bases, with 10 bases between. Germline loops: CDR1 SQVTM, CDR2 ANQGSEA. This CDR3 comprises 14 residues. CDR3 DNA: TGCAGCGTTGAAGAACGGGGGTGGACCGGGGAGCTGTTTTTT. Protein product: CSVEERGWTGELFF.

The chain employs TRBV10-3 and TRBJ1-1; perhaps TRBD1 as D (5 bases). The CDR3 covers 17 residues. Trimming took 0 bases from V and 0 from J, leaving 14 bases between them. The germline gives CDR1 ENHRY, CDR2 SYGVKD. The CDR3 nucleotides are TGTGCCATCAGTGAGTCTCAGGGATCTAGAATGAACACTGAAGCTTTCTTT. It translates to CAISESQGSRMNTEAFF.

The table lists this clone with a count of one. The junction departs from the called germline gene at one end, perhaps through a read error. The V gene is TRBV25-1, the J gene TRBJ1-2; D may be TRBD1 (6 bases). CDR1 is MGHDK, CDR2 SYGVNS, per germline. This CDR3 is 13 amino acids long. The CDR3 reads CTSSEQGGYGYTF. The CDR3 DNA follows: TGTACCAGCAGTGAACAGGGCGGCTATGGCTACACCTTC.